The source of this T cell receptor beta chain is a study of OX40 agonist ivuxolimab in advanced cancers. In the study overall: Patient treatment consisted of intravenous ivuxolimab administration every 2 weeks at 0.01 to 10 mg/kg. Participants could have had prior anti-PD-1, anti-PD-L1 or anti-CTLA-4 therapy, and about 37% had some. General observations from the study: In CD8+ T cells, expanded clones were on average more numerous than in CD4+.

Cycle 7 day 1, cycle 4 day 1, and baseline were the timepoints at which blood was sampled. V lost 0 bases, J lost 1 base, and 4 bases lay in between. The length of the CDR3 is 14 residues. CDR1 SGDLS and CDR2 YYNGEE come from the germline V gene. The repertoire was sequenced with immunoSEQ multiplex PCR; TCRdb's copy has only in-frame clones and lacks some. The sample holds 20,000 to 30,000 clones, roughly 73% seen once. With regard to this clone: Its specificity is unknown.

This sequence originates from an adult with an advanced solid tumor such as melanoma, head and neck, liver or kidney cancer. V and J are TRBV9 and TRBJ2-2; D gene unclear. The sequences come from CD4+ or CD8+ T cells sorted from blood, collected in a trial of the OX40 agonist ivuxolimab. CDR3 coding DNA: TGTGCCAGCAGCGTAGTCGGGAACACCGGGGAGCTGTTTTTT. Amino acids: CASSVVGNTGELFF.